This T cell receptor beta chain is from a study of blood T cells in healthy people across ages. Looked up from germline, CDR1 is SGDLS and CDR2 is YYNGEE. The CDR3 runs to 15 residues. V dropped 3 bases and J dropped 2 bases, with 14 bases sitting between them. A J-beta primer mix and a sample-barcoded 5' primer were used in a second PCR of roughly 6 to 12 cycles. From the 5' RACE reads, TCRdb called clonotypes with MiXCR, one entry per CDR3 protein. Of about 1.5 million distinct CDR3 sequences in the sample, 42% were seen once. This receptor was identified in a woman aged 18-35 years in good health. The chain joins TRBV9 to TRBJ1-1; D gene ambiguous. Sequenced sample: blood. CDR3 DNA: TGTGCCAGCAGCGCCAAAAGGGAGGGAAACACTGAAGCTTTCTTT. Its protein product is CASSAKREGNTEAFF.